The 10 T cell receptor beta chains in this list originate from one sample, sequenced in a study of cytomegalovirus exposure and HLA in healthy donors. The study ran its PCR with 60 Vbeta and 13 Jbeta primers. Profiled with immunoSEQ multiplex PCR; TCRdb holds only in-frame clones, not every one. The profile covers tens of thousands of clones, with about 78% appearing a single time and 12% taken by the ten largest. Specimen: PBMCs. The receptors were gathered from a woman between 40 and 50 years old in good health and CMV-seropositive.

This clone was observed a few times. The chain employs TRBV9 and TRBJ1-2; possible D gene TRBD1, 5 bases. V shed 0 bases and J shed 7 bases, with 10 bases lying between them. This CDR3 region has 13 residues. Germline V gene data show CDR1 as SGDLS and CDR2 as YYNGEE. Here the CDR3 DNA reads TGTGCCAGCAGCGTAGATGGGGGAGGTGGCTACACCTTC. As protein: CASSVDGGGGYTF.

Regarding this clone: A read error may explain this, as a much larger clone is one base away. The chain carries TRBV7-3 and TRBJ2-1, with D perhaps TRBD2 (6 bases). V was shortened by 3 bases and J by 0 bases, with 6 bases between the two germline ends. CDR1 is SGHTA and CDR2 is FQGTGA in the germline V gene. The CDR3 totals 14 residues. CDR3 loop: CASSLGGSYNEQFF. The CDR3 nucleotides read TGTGCCAGCAGCTTGGGGGGCTCCTACAATGAGCAGTTCTTC. Full variable domain (outside the CDR3, taken from reference TRBV7-3 and TRBJ2-1): GAGVSQTPSNKVTEKGKYVELRCDPISGHTALYWYRQSLGQGPEFLIYFQGTGAADDSGLPNDRFFAVRPEGSVSTLKIQRTERGDSAVYLCASSLGGSYNEQFFGPGTRLTVL.

V and J are TRBV5-8 and TRBJ1-5; D perhaps matches TRBD1 (6 bases). Germline assignment: CDR1 SGHTS and CDR2 YDEGEE. The germline V and J ends were trimmed by 3 bases and 9 bases, with 19 bases remaining between them. The CDR3 extends over 15 amino acids. In DNA form, the CDR3 reads TGTGCCAGCAGCTCTCCCCGGGGGGCCCGGAGGCCCCAGCATTTT. It yields the protein CASSSPRGARRPQHF.

This clone was detected a few times. The V call is TRBV23-1, the J call TRBJ1-6; 7 positions agree with TRBD1. TRBV23-1 belongs to the ORF category, with a function that is uncertain. With V trimmed by 3 bases and J by 5 bases, 4 bases remained unmatched. The CDR3 totals 15 residues. The CDR3 loop reads CASSHATGHNSPLHF. DNA of the CDR3: TGCGCCAGCAGTCACGCGACAGGGCATAATTCACCCCTCCACTTT.

A single count supports this clone. This rearrangement joins TRBV2 to TRBJ2-5; 9 bases fit TRBD2. Germline CDR1 SNHLY, CDR2 FYNNEI. With 0 bases clipped from V and 1 base from J, the junction kept 3 bases outside the gene matches. The CDR3 contains 16 residues. CDR3 bases: TGTGCCAGCAGTGAAGCGGTAGCGGGGGTCCAAGAGACCCAGTACTTC. It yields the protein CASSEAVAGVQETQYF.

V gene TRBV2 combines with J gene TRBJ1-2; 8 bases fit TRBD1. From germline, CDR1 is SNHLY and CDR2 FYNNEI. The V and J ends lost 1 base and 4 bases, in that order; junction bases with no gene match: 5. This CDR3 is 15 amino acids long. The CDR3 loop reads CASSEGQGLTYGYTF. The CDR3 DNA reads as TGTGCCAGCAGTGAAGGACAGGGGTTAACCTATGGCTACACCTTC.

This rearrangement joins TRBV5-1 to TRBJ1-1; tentatively, D is TRBD1 (6 bases). The CDR3 length is 15 residues. Per the germline V gene, CDR1 is SGHRS and CDR2 is YFSETQ. Trimming shortened V by 0 bases and J by 4 bases, and 13 bases separated the two germline ends. CDR3 nucleotide sequence: TGCGCCAGCAGCTTGGGGAGGCAGGGGCTCACTGAAGCTTTCTTT. Protein sequence: CASSLGRQGLTEAFF.

The gene calls are TRBV6-1 and TRBJ2-5; TRBD1 aligns across 7 bases. Trimming removed 7 bases from V and 5 bases from J; junction bases left unmatched: 13. Germline loops: CDR1 MNHNS, CDR2 SASEGT. The CDR3 length is 15 residues. CDR3 residues: CASILQGIGGETQYF. The DNA for the CDR3 is TGTGCCAGCATTTTACAGGGGATCGGCGGGGAGACCCAGTACTTC.

The rearrangement joins TRBV18 to TRBJ1-1; maybe TRBD1 (5 bases). The V end was cut by 4 bases, the J end by 1 base, with 10 bases between. Germline V CDR1 and CDR2: KGHSH, LQKENI. This CDR3 contains 14 residues. The CDR3 nucleotides are TGTGCCAGCTCACTCGGCAGGGAGAACACTGAAGCTTTCTTT. Its protein is CASSLGRENTEAFF.

The chain is built from TRBV6-5 and TRBJ2-7, with a weak D call TRBD1 (6 bases). The V gene's germline CDR1 is MNHEY and CDR2 SVGAGI. Trimming left V 1 base short and J 11 bases short, with 9 bases between. CDR3 size: 11 residues. This CDR3 reads CASSYLGAEYF. CDR3 sequence (DNA): TGTGCCAGCAGTTACTTGGGGGCGGAGTACTTC.